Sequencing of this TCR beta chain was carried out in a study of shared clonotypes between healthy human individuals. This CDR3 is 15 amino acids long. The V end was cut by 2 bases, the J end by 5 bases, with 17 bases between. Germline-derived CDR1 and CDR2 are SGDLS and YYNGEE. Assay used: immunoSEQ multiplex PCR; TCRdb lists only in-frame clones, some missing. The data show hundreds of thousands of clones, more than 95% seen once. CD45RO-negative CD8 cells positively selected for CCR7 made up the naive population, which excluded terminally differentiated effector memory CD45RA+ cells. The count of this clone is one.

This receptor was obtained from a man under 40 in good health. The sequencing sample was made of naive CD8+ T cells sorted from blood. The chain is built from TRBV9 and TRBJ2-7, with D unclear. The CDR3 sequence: CASSVVADRVDEQYF. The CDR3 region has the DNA TGTGCCAGCAGCGTCGTGGCGGACCGGGTGGACGAGCAGTACTTC.